This passage covers 5 T cell receptor beta chains from one sample sequenced in a study of T cells in Graves' hyperthyroidism and ophthalmopathy. Amplification of TCR beta CDR3 regions was performed using RNA transcripts as template. A set of HTBI primers served as the primers for a first-round RT-PCR of the TCR CDR3. A single record per CDR3 protein comes from TCRdb applying MiXCR to the multiplex PCR reads. The sample holds 35,000 or so distinct CDR3 sequences, around 50% seen once. Source material: blood. The receptor set was obtained from a man in his forties with Graves' ophthalmopathy.

The J gene is TRBJ1-6, the V gene TRBV19; TRBD1 matches 8 bases. Germline V gene lookup returns CDR1 LNHDA and CDR2 SQIVND (reference sequence). CDR3 length: 14 residues. Trimming cost V 6 bases and J 7 bases; bases outside gene matches: 5. CDR3 in DNA: TGTGCCAGTAGGACCGGGACAGGAAATTCACCCCTCCACTTT. Its protein is CASRTGTGNSPLHF. The whole variable domain, remainder taken from reference TRBV19 and TRBJ1-6, is DGGITQSPKYLFRKEGQNVTLSCEQNLNHDAMYWYRQDPGQGLRLIYYSQIVNDFQKGDIAEGYSVSREKKESFPLTVTSAQKNPTAFYLCASRTGTGNSPLHFGNGTRLTVT.

This chain connects TRBV2 to TRBJ1-1; no clear D. The ends were cut back, 2 bases at V and 5 bases at J, with 12 bases in the middle. Looked up from germline, CDR1 is SNHLY and CDR2 is FYNNEI. The CDR3 is 14 residues long. CDR3 in DNA: TGTGCCAGCAGTGAATGGGTGGCGCGAACTGAAGCTTTCTTT. Encoded protein: CASSEWVARTEAFF.

This clonotype was counted many times. The chain employs TRBV5-8 and TRBJ1-2, with D uncertain. Trimming left V 4 bases short and J 2 bases short, with 12 bases between. Per germline, CDR1 SGHTS and CDR2 YDEGEE. The CDR3 is 14 residues long. The CDR3 DNA reads as TGTGCCAGCAGCCCTGTTCGGGTGAACTATGGCTACACCTTC. The encoded protein is CASSPVRVNYGYTF.

This clonotype was picked up many times. The CDR3 loop reads CSGAIGGGEETQYF. The CDR3 DNA is TGCAGTGGGGCGATTGGGGGGGGGGAAGAGACCCAGTACTTC. The chain links TRBV20-1 to TRBJ2-5; 7 bases are shared with TRBD2. The CDR3 contains 14 residues. Germline CDR1 is DFQATT and CDR2 is SNEGSKA (reference sequence). Trimming at V came to 7 bases and at J to 3 bases, leaving 11 bases not matched to a gene.

V and J are TRBV7-8 and TRBJ1-3; D gene ambiguous. The CDR3 contains 16 residues. The germline gives CDR1 SGHVS, CDR2 FQNEAQ. Trimming took off 3 bases at V and 0 bases at J, with 12 bases between the two ends. CDR3 DNA: TGTGCCAGCAGCTTTGTAACGGCAAGCTCTGGAAACACCATATATTTT. It is translated as CASSFVTASSGNTIYF.